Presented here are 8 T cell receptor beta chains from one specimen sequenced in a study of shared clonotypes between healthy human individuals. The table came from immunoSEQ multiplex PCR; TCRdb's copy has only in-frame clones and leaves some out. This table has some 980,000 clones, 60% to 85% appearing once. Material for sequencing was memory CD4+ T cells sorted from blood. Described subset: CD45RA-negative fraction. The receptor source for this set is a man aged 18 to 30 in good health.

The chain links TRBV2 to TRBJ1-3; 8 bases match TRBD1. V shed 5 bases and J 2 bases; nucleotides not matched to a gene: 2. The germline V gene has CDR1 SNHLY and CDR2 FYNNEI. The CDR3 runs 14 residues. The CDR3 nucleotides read TGTGCCAGCAGTATGACAGGGGCTGGAAACACCATATATTTT. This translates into CASSMTGAGNTIYF.

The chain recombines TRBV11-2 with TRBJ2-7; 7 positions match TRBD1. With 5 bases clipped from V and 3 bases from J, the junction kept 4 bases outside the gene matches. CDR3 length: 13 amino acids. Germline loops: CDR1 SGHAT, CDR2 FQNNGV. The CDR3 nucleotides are TGTGCCAGCAGCACTAGACAGGGCTACGAGCAGTACTTC. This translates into CASSTRQGYEQYF.

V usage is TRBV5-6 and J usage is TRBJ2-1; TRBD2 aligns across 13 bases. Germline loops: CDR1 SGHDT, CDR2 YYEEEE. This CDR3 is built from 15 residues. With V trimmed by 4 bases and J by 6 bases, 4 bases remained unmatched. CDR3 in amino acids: CASSLGLAGFNEQFF. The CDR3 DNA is TGTGCCAGCAGCCTGGGACTAGCGGGATTCAATGAGCAGTTCTTC.

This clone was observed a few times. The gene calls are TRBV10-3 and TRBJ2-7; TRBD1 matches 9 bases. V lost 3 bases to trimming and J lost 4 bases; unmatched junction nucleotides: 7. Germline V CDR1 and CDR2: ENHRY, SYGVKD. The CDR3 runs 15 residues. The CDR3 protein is CAISDPGTGWYEQYF. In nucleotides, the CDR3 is TGTGCCATCAGTGACCCCGGGACAGGGTGGTACGAGCAGTACTTC.

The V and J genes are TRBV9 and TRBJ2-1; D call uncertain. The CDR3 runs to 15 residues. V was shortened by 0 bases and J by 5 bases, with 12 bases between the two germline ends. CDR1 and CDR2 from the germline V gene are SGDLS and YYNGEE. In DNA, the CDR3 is TGTGCCAGCAGCGTAGATGGTAGGGCGGACAATGAGCAGTTCTTC. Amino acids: CASSVDGRADNEQFF.

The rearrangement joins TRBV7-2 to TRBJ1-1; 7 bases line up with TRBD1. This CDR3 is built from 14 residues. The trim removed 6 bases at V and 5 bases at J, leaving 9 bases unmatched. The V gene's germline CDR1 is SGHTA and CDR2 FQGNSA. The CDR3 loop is CASSELDRATEAFF. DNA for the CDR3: TGTGCCAGCAGTGAACTCGACAGGGCTACTGAAGCTTTCTTT.

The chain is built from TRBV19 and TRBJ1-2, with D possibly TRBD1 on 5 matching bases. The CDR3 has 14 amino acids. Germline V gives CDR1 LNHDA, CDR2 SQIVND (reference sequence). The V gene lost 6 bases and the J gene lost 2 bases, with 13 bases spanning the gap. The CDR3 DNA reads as TGTGCCAGTAGCCGCAGGGAGATAAACTATGGCTACACCTTC. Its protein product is CASSRREINYGYTF.

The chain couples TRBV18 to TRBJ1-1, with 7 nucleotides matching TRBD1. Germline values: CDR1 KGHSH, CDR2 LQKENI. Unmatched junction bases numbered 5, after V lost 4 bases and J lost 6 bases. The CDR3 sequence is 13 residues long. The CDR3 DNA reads TGTGCCAGCTCACACGACAGGGTGGCTGAAGCTTTCTTT. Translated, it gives CASSHDRVAEAFF.